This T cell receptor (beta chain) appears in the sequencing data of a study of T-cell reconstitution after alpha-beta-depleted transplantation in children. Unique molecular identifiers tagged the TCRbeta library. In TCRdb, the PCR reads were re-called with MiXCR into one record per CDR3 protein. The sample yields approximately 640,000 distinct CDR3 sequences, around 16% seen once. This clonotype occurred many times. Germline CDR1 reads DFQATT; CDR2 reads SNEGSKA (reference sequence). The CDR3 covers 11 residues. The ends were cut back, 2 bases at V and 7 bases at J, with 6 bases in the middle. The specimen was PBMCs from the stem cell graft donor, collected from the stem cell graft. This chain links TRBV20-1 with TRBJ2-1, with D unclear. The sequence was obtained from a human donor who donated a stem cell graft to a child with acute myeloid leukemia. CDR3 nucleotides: TGCAGTGCTAGACCGTGGAATGAGCAGTTCTTC. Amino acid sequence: CSARPWNEQFF.